This T cell receptor beta chain was captured in a study of Graves' ophthalmopathy and Graves' hyperthyroidism. Findings and caveats of the study: Ophthalmopathy could be told apart from stable hyperthyroidism by a 13-signature model (about 90% sensitivity, about 80% specificity).

Trimming took 9 bases from V and 3 from J, leaving 14 bases between them. The CDR3 has 13 amino acids. CDR1 MDHEN and CDR2 SYDVKM come from the germline V gene. Scientists amplified the TCR beta CDR3 regions from RNA transcripts. RT-PCR with HTBI primers came first, then second-round multiplex PCR. A single record per CDR3 protein comes from TCRdb applying MiXCR to the multiplex PCR reads. The sample holds roughly 400,000 distinct CDR3 sequences, about 18% seen once. Other autoimmune disease, uncontrolled infection, pregnancy and lactation led to exclusion. This clonotype was counted at least ten times. Its specificity is not known.

The origin of this receptor is an adult woman with stable Graves' hyperthyroidism. The V and J genes are TRBV28 and TRBJ1-1, with a tentative D call TRBD1 (5 bases). The sequencing input was peripheral blood. CDR3 region: CASGGWGDTEAFF. The CDR3 nucleotides are TGTGCCAGTGGGGGTTGGGGGGACACTGAAGCTTTCTTT.